This T cell receptor beta chain was profiled in a study of T cell responses to AZD1222 COVID-19 vaccine. Regarding the study as a whole: Regions 160-218 and 743-854 held dominance among vaccine-associated CD4 TCRs, which spanned spike. The study sampled repertoires only after the peak T cell response.

Produced via immunoSEQ multiplex PCR; TCRdb's table is partial and in-frame only. The sample has about 110,000 clones, 86% seen once. A remark on this clone: Its antigen is as yet unknown.

The origin of this receptor is an adult in good health. The sequenced sample was peripheral blood, obtained on day 0 of AZD1222 vaccination.

The CDR3, as DNA: TGTGCCAGCAGTGAGGGGTCGGGCCTTAACTATGGCTACACCTTC. Translated, it gives CASSEGSGLNYGYTF. The genes are TRBV6-1 and TRBJ1-2, with D hard to call. There are 15 residues in the CDR3. Germline V lookup: CDR1 MNHNS, CDR2 SASEGT. Deletions cut 3 bases from V and 1 base from J, with 12 bases between.